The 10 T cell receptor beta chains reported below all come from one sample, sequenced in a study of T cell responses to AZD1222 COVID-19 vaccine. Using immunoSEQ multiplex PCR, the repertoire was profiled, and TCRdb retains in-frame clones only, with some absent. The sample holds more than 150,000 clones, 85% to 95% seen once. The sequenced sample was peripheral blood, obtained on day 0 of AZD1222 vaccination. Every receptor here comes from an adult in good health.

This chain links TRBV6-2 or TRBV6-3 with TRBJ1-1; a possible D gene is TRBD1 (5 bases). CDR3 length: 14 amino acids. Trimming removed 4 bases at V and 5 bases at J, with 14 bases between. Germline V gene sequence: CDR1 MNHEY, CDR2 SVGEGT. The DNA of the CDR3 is TGTGCCAGCAGTTTGCAGGGATGGGCGACTGAAGCTTTCTTT. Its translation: CASSLQGWATEAFF.

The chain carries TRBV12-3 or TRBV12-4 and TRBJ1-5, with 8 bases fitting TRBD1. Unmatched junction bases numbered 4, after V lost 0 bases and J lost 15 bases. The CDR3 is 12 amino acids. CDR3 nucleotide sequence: TGTGCCAGCAGTTTAGCCGGACAGGGAGGGCATTTT. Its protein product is CASSLAGQGGHF.

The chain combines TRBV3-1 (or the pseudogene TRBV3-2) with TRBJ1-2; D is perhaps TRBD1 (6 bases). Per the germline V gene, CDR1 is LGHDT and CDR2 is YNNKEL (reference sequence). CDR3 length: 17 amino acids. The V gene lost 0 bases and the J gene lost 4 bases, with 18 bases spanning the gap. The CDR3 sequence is CASSQDHGAGAVYGYTF. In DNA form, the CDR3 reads TGTGCCAGCAGCCAAGATCATGGGGCAGGGGCAGTCTATGGCTACACCTTC.

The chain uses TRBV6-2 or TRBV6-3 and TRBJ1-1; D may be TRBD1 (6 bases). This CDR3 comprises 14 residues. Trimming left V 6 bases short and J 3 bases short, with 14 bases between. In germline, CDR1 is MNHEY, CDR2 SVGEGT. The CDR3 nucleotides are TGTGCCAGCAGCGACCCAGGGGCGGACACTGAAGCTTTCTTT. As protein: CASSDPGADTEAFF.

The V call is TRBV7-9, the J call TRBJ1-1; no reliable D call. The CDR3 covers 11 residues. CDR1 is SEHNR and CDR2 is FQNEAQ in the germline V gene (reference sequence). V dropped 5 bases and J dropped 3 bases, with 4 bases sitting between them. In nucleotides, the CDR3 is TGTGCCAGCAGCCAACACACTGAAGCTTTCTTT. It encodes CASSQHTEAFF.

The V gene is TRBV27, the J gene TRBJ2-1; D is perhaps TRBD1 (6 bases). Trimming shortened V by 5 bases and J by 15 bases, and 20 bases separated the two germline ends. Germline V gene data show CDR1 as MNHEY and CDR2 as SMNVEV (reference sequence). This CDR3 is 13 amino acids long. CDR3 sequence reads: CASSAQGRGGPFF. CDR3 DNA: TGTGCCAGCAGTGCACAGGGTCGGGGCGGGCCGTTCTTC.

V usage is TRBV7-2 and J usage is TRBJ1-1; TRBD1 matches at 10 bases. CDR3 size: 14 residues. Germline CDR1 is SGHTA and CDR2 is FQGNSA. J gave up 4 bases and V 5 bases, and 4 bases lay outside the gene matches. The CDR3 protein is CASSPGTGVTEAFF. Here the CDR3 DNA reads TGTGCCAGCAGCCCCGGGACAGGGGTCACTGAAGCTTTCTTT.

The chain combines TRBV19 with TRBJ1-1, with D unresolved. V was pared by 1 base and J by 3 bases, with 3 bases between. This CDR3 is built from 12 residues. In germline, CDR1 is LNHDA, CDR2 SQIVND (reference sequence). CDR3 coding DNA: TGTGCCAGTAGTATAGGTTACACTGAAGCTTTCTTT. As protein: CASSIGYTEAFF.

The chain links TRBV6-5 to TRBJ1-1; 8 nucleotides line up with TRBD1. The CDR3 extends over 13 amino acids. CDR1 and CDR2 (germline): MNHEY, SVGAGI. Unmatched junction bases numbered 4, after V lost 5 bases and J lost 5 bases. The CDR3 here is CASSLRGRTEAFF. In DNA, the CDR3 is TGTGCCAGCAGTCTCAGGGGGCGGACTGAAGCTTTCTTT.

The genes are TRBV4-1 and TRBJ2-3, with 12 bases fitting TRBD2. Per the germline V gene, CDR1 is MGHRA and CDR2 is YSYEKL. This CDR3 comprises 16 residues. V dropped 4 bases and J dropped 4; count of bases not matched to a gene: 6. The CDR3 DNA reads TGCGCCAGCAGCCCTAGCGGGAGGGCTGAGGCAGATACGCAGTATTTT. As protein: CASSPSGRAEADTQYF.